This T cell receptor beta chain emerged from a study of T cells after yellow fever vaccination. About the study: A sort based on CD3, CD45RA, CCR7 and CD95 yielded the EM, EMRA, CM and Tscm memory subsets.

CDR1 and CDR2 from the germline V gene are LNHDA and SQIVND (reference sequence). This CDR3 has 12 amino acids. V lost 10 bases and J lost 3, with 12 bases in between. General study points: There was a small share of clonotypes that showed up in both the CD4 and CD8 compartments. It was the secondary response that reached its peak faster, day 5 versus 15, but it was weaker.

The 5'RACE template-switching step produced TCR cDNA and added a universal primer site and UMIs. MiXCR, run by TCRdb on the 5' RACE reads, gives a single entry per CDR3 protein. The profile shows 45,000 to 75,000 distinct CDR3 sequences, 5.5% to 6% of them singletons. The source is a young man who received the YFV17D yellow fever vaccine. The chain has TRBV19 and TRBJ1-2; no clear D. Material: PBMCs, either bulk or a sorted T-cell subset (CD4+, CD8+, memory, or dextramer-sorted; not recorded which), obtained on the day of the yellow fever booster vaccination. The CDR3 loop is CATLRADYGYTF. DNA of the CDR3: TGTGCCACCTTACGGGCGGACTATGGCTACACCTTC.